The T cell receptor (beta chain) under discussion was sequenced for a study of CD4 T cells in relation to SARS-CoV-2 and coronaviruses (dated by TCRdb to the early 2020s). With regard to the full study: In the ViraFEST assay, PBMCs were cultured with antigen for nine to ten days, after which TCR beta CDR3s were sequenced to identify clonal expansions specific to the antigen. The roughly twelve convalescent patients included 8 males and 4 females; two subjects were Hispanic. The study assessed, at the TCR clonotype level, memory CD4+ T cell crossreactivity between SARS-CoV-2 and common cold coronavirus spike proteins. The Adaptive Biotechnologies TCR-sequencing kit was used to sequence samples from three pre-COVID donors and the naive versus memory experiments, while other data came from Illumina-based sequencing. A different, Illumina-based TCR-beta assay was used to sequence expansion assays from other donors in the study. Patient-derived lymphoblastoid cell lines were used to map the HLA restriction of shared crossreactive spike epitopes. A median age of around 38 years, with a range of about 20 to 75 years, was recorded for the full convalescent cohort of 12 patients.

Naive and memory CD4+ T cells were separated from cryopreserved PBMCs by first enriching for CD4 and then performing EasySep naive CD4+ T cell enrichment. Sorted naive or memory CD4+ T cells (about 10^5) were cultured 1:1 with T cell-depleted PBMCs and CEF peptides for over eight days. Each peptide culture condition was generally run in triplicate replicate wells. Ficoll-Paque PLUS gradient centrifugation was used to isolate PBMCs from either whole blood or leukapheresis product. PBMCs were either cryopreserved at -140°C or used fresh in the expansion assay. The QIAamp Micro DNA Kit was used to extract genomic DNA from the CD4+ T cells. DNA from CEF-cultured naive and memory CD4+ T cells underwent immunoSEQ TCR-beta sequencing at survey level. From the authors' description of their analysis: During preprocessing, nonproductive sequences were discarded, as were any CDR3s that did not begin with C, did not end with F or W, or were shorter than 7 amino acids. The MANAFEST web app identified antigen-specific clonotypes based on expansion compared with the reference and other culture wells. A clone was considered positive if the clone showed significant expansion compared with the reference culture in 2 of 3 replicate wells at an FDR below 0.05. For a clone to be considered positive, significant expansion relative to all other tandem wells and an odds ratio above 5 were also required. Cultured and uncultured naive and memory CD4+ repertoires were searched for CDR3s previously identified as spike- and CEF-reactive. Pairwise Levenshtein distance, computed with the stringdist R package after three terminal residues were trimmed from each end, was used as the measure of CDR3 homology. TCRdb obtained this table from immuneACCESS and retained in-frame rearrangements with V and J assigned. These tables miss some clones; where compared with another copy, unresolved V genes account for less than half of the shortfall, and the remainder is unexplained. Clonal size and the V and J genes are those of that table, whereas D and trimming came from the DNA. The sample has some 45,000 clones on record, approximately 80% of them singletons. 1.4% of the sample comes from the top ten.

CDR1 and CDR2 were assigned from the germline V gene as SQVTM and ANQGSEA. Spanning cysteine to phenylalanine, the CDR3 consists of 15 amino acids. The entry retains the CDR3 DNA only, 45 bases that are in frame from base 1. V is pared back by 4 bases and J by 3 bases, with 15 bases lying between the germline termini. Concerning this clone: Its antigen is not yet known. One base away there is no much larger clone; base qualities are not given.

On the study overall, not on this receptor specifically: Naive versus memory sequencing indicated the assay detects memory recall responses rather than primary responses primed during culture. Since the crossreactivity analysis centred on spike protein, crossreactivity against other viral proteins was not assessed. Memory CD4+ clonotypes crossrecognizing SARS-CoV-2 and at least one common cold coronavirus spike were found in approximately 65% of donors. Small numbers of patients and of tested TCRs limited the study. Crossreactive clones showed significantly weaker SARS-CoV-2-driven expansion than monoreactive clones, consistent with antigenic imprinting. No donor contributed both pre-pandemic and post-infection samples, which limited tracing the source of pre-existing responses.

Sequencing was done on a sample of naive CD4+ T cells from PBMCs, cultured in vitro. What this sample's cell subset or site label stands for: naive CD4+ T cells isolated by negative enrichment. The sequence was obtained from an adult with COVID-19. Recombination connected TRBV29-1 to TRBJ2-2; the D gene is perhaps TRBD2, on 6 matching bases. In nucleotide form, the sequence is TGCAGCGTTGTTGTAGCGGACCGGTACACCGGGGAGCTGTTTTTT. Its protein is CSVVVADRYTGELFF.